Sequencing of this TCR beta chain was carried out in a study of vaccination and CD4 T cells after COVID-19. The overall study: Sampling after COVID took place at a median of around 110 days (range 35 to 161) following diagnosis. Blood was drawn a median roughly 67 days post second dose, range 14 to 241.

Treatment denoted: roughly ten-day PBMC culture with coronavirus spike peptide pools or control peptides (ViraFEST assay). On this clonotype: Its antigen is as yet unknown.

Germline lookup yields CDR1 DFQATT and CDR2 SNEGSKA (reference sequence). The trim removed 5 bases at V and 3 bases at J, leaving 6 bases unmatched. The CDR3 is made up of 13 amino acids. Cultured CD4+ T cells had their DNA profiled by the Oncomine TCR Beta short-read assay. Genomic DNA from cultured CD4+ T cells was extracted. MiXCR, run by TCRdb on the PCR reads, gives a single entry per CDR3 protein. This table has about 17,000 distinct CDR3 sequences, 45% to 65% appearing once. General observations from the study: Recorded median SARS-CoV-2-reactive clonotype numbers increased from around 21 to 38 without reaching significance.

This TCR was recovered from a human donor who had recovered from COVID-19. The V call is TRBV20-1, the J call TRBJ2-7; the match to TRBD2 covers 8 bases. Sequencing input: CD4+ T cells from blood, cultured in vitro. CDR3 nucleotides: TGCAGTGCTCGGGGGCTAGCGGGCTACGAGCAGTACTTC. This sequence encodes CSARGLAGYEQYF.